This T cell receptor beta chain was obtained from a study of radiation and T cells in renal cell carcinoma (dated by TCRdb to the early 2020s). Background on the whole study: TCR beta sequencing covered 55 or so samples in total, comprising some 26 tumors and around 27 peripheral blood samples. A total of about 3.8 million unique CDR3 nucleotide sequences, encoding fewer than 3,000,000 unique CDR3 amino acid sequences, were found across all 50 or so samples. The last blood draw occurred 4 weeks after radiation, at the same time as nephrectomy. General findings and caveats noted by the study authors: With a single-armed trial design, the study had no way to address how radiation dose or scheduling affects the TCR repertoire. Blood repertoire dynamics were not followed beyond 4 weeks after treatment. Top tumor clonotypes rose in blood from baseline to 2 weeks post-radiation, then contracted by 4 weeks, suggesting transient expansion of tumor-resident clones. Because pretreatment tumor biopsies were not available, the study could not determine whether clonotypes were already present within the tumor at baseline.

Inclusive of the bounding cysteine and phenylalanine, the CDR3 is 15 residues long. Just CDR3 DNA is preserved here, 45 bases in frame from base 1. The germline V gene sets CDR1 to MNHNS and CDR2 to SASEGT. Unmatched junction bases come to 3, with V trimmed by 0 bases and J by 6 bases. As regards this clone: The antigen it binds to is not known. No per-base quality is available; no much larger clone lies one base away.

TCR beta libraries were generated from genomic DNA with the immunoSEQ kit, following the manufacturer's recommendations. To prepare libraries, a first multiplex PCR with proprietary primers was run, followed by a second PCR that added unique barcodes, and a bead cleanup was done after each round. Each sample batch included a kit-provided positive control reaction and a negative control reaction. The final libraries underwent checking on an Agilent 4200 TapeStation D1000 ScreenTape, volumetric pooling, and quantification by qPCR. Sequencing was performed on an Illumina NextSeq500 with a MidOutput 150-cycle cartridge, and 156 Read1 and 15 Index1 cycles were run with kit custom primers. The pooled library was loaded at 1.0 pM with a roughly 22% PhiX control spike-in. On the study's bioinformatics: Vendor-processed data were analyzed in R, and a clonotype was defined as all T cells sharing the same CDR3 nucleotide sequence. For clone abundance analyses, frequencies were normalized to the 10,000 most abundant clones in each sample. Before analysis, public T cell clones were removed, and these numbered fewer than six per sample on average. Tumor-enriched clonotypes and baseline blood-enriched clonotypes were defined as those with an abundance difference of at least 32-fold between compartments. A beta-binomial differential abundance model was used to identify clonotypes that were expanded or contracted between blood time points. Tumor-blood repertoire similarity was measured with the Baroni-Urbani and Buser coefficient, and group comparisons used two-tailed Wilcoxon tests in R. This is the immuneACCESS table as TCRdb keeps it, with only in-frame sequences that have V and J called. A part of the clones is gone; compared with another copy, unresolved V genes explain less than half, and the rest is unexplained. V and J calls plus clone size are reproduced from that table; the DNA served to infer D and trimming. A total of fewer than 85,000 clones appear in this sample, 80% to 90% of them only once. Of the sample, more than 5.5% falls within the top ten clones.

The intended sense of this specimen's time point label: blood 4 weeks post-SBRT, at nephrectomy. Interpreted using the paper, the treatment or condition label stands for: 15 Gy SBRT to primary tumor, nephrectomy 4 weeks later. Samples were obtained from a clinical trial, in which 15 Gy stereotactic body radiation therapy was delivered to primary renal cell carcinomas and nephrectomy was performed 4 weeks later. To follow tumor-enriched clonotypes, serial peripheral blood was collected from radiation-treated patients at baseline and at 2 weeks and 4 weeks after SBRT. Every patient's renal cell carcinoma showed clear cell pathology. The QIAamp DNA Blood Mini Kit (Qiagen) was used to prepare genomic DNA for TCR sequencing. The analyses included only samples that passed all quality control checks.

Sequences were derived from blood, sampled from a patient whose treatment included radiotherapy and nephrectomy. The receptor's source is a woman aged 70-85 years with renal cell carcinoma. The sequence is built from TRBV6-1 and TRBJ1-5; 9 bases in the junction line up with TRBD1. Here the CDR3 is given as CASSEAGTGFQPQHF. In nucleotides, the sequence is TGTGCCAGCAGTGAAGCCGGGACAGGGTTTCAGCCCCAGCATTTT.